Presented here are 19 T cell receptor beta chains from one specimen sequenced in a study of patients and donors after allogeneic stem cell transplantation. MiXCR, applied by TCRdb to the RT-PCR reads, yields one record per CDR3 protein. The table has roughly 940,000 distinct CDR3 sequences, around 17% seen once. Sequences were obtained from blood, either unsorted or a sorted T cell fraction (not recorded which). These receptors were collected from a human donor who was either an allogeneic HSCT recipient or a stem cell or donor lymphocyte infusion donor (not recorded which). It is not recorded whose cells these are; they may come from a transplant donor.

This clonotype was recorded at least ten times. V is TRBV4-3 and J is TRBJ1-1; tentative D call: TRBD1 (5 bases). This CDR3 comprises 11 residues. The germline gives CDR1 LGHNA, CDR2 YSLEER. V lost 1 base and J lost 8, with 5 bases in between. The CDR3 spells CASSQGQEAFF. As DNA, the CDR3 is TGCGCCAGCAGCCAAGGACAGGAAGCTTTCTTT.

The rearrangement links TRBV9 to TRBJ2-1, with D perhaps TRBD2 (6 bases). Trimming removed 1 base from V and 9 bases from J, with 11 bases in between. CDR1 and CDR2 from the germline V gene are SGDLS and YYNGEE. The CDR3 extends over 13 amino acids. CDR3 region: CASSVIEGGEQFF. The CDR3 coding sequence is TGTGCCAGCAGCGTAATTGAGGGAGGTGAGCAGTTCTTC.

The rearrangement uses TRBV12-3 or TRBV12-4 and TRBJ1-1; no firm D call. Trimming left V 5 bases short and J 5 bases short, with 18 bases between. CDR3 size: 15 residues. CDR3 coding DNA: TGTGCCAGCAGTATCATTGGAAGGGCGCAGACTGAAGCTTTCTTT. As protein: CASSIIGRAQTEAFF.

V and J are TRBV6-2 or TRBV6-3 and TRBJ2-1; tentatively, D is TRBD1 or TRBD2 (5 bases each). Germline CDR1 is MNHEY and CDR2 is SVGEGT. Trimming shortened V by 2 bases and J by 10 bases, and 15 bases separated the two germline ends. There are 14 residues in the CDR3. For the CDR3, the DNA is TGTGCCAGCAGTTACCCCCTGGCAGGGACGGAGCAGTTCTTC. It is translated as CASSYPLAGTEQFF.

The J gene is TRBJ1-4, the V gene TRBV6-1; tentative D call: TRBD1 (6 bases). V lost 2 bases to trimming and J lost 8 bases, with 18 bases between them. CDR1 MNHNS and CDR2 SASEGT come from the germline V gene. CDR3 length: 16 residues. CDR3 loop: CASSESRQVLWEKLFF. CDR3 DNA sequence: TGTGCCAGCAGTGAATCGCGACAGGTCCTTTGGGAAAAACTGTTTTTT.

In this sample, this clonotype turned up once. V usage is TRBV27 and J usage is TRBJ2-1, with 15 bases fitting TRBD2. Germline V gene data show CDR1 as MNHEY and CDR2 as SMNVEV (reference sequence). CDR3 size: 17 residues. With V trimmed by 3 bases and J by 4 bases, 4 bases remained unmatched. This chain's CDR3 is CASSFSGLAGGYNEQFF. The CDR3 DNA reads TGTGCCAGCAGTTTTTCGGGACTAGCGGGGGGATACAATGAGCAGTTCTTC.

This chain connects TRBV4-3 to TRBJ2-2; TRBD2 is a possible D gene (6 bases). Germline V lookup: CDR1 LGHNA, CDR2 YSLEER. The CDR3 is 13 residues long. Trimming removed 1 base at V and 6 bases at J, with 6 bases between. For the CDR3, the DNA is TGCGCCAGCAGCCAAGGACTAGCCGGGGAGCTGTTTTTT. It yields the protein CASSQGLAGELFF.

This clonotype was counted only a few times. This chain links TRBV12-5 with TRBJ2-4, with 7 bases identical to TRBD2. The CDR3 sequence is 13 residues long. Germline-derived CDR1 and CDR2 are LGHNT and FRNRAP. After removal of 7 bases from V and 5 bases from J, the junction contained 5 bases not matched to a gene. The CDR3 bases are TGTGCTAGTGCCGCCAGCGGGGAAAACATTCAGTACTTC. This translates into CASAASGENIQYF.

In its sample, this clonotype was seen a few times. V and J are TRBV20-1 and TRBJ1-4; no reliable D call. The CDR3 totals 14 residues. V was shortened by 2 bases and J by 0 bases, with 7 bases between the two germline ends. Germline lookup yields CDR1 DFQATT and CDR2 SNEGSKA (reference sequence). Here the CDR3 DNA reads TGCAGTGCTAGAATAGGTGCAACTAATGAAAAACTGTTTTTT. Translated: CSARIGATNEKLFF.

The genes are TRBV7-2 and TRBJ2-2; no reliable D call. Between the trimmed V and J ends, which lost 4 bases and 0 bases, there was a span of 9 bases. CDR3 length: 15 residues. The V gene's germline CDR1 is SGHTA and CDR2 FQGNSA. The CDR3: CASSSRATNTGELFF. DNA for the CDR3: TGTGCCAGCAGCTCAAGGGCCACGAACACCGGGGAGCTGTTTTTT.

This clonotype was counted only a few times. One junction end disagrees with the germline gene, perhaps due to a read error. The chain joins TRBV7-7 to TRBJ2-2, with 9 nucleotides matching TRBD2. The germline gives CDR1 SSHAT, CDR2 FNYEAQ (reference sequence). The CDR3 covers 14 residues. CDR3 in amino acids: CASSLAGRAGELFF. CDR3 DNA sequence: TGTGCTAGCAGCCTAGCGGGGAGGGCCGGGGAGCTGTTTTTT.

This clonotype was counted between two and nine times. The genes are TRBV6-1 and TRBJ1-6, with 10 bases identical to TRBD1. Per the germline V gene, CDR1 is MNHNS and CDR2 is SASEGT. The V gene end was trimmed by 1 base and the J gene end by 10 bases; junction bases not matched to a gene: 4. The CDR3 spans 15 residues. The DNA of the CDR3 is TGTGCCAGCAGTGAAGTGGGACAGGGGAGGTCACCCCTCCACTTT. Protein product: CASSEVGQGRSPLHF.

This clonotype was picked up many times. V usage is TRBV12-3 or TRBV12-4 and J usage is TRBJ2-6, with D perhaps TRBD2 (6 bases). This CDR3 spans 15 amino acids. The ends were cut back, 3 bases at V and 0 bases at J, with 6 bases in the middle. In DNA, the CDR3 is TGTGCCAGCAGTTTCGGGGGCTCTGGGGCCAACGTCCTGACTTTC. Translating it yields CASSFGGSGANVLTF.

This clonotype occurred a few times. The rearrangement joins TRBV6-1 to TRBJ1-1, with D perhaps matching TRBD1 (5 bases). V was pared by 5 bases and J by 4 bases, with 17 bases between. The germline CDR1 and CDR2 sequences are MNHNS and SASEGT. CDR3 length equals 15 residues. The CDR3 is CASSTTGTLPTEAFF. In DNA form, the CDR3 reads TGTGCCAGCAGTACTACCGGGACTCTTCCCACTGAAGCTTTCTTT.

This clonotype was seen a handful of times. Here the CDR3 reads CASSVSQSNQPQHF. CDR3 coding DNA: TGTGCCAGCAGCGTCTCGCAAAGCAATCAGCCCCAGCATTTT. The V call is TRBV9, the J call TRBJ1-5; D ambiguous. This CDR3 region has 14 residues. The germline V and J ends were trimmed by 2 bases and 1 base, with 7 bases remaining between them. Looked up from germline, CDR1 is SGDLS and CDR2 is YYNGEE.

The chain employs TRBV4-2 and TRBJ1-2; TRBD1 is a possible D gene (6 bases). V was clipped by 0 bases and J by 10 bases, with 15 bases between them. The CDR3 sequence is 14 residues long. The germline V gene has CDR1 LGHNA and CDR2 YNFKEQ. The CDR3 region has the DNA TGTGCCAGCAGCCAAGATTTGAGACAGGCTCACTACACCTTC. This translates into CASSQDLRQAHYTF.

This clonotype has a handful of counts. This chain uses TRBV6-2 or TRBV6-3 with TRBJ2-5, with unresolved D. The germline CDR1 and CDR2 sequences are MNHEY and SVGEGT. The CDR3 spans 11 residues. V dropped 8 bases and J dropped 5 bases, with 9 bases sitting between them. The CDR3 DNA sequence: TGTGCCAGCTGCTTGACGGAGACCCAGTACTTC. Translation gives CASCLTETQYF.

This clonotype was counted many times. Written as DNA, the CDR3 is TGCAGTGCCGGGACTAGCGGCTCTGGGGCCAACGTCCTGACTTTC. This translates into CSAGTSGSGANVLTF. V and J are TRBV20-1 and TRBJ2-6; 11 bases align to TRBD2. Per the germline V gene, CDR1 is DFQATT and CDR2 is SNEGSKA (reference sequence). The V and J ends lost 6 bases and 0 bases, in that order; junction bases with no gene match: 1. This CDR3 comprises 15 residues.

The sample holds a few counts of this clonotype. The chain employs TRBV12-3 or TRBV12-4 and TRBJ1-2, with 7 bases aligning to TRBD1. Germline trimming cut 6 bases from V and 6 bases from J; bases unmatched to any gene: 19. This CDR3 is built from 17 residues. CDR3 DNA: TGTGCCAGCAGCCGCAGACCGAAGACAGGGCATGGAAATGGCTACACCTTC. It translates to CASSRRPKTGHGNGYTF.